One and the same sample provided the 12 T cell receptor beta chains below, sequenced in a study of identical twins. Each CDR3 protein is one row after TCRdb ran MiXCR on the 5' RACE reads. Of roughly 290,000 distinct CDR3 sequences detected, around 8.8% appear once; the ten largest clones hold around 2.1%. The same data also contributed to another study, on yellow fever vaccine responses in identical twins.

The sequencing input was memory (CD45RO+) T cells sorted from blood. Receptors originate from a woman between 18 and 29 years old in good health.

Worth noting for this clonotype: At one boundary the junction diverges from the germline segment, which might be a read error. CDR3 in amino acids: CASSEDYYNEQFF. In DNA form, the CDR3 reads TGTGCCAGCAGCGAAGACTACTACAATGAGCAGTTCTTC. The genes are TRBV3-1 and TRBJ2-1, with D maybe TRBD2 (5 bases). Germline V lookup: CDR1 LGHDT, CDR2 YNNKEL (reference sequence). This CDR3 is 13 amino acids long.

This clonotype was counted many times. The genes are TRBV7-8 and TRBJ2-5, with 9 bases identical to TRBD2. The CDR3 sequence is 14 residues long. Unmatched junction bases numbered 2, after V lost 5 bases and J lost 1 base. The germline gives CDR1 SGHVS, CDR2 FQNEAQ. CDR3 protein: CASSQRGAQETQYF. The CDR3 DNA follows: TGTGCCAGCAGCCAGCGGGGGGCCCAAGAGACCCAGTACTTC.

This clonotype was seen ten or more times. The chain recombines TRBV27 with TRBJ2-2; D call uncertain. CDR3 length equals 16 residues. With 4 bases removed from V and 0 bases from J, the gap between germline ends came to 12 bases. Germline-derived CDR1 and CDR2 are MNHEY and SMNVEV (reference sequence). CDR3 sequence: CASSSRFSPNTGELFF. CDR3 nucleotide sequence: TGTGCCAGCAGTTCAAGATTCAGTCCGAACACCGGGGAGCTGTTTTTT.

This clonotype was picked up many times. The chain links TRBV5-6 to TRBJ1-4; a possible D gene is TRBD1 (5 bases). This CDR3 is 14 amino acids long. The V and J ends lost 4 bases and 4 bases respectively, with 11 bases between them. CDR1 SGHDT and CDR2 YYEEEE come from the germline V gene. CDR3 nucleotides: TGTGCCAGCAGCCGGGGGTTGGGTAATGAAAAACTGTTTTTT. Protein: CASSRGLGNEKLFF.

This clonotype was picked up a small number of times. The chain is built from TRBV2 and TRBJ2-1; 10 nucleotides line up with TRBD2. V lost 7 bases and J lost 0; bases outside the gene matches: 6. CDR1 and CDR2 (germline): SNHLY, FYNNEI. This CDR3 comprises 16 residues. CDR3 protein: CASTSGGSPSYNEQFF. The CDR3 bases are TGTGCCAGCACTAGCGGGGGATCACCCTCCTACAATGAGCAGTTCTTC.

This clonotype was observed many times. CDR3: CASSPADSLGETQYF. The DNA of the CDR3 is TGCGCCAGCAGCCCCGCGGACTCACTGGGAGAGACCCAGTACTTC. The gene calls are TRBV5-1 and TRBJ2-5, with D perhaps TRBD2 (5 bases). Trimming removed 4 bases at V and 4 bases at J, with 17 bases between. CDR1 and CDR2 from the germline V gene are SGHRS and YFSETQ. The CDR3 covers 15 residues.

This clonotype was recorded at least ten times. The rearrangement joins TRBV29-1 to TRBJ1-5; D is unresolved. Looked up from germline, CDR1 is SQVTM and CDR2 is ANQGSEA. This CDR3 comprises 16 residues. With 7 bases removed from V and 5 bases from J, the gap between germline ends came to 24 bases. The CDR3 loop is CSAFIRSGNGDQPQHF. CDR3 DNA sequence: TGCAGCGCCTTTATTAGGTCCGGGAATGGGGATCAGCCCCAGCATTTT.

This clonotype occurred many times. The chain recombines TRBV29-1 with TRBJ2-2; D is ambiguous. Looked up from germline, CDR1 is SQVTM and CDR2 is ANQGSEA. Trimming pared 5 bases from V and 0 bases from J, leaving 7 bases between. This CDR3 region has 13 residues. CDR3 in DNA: TGCAGCGTTAGCGTGACGAACACCGGGGAGCTGTTTTTT. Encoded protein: CSVSVTNTGELFF.

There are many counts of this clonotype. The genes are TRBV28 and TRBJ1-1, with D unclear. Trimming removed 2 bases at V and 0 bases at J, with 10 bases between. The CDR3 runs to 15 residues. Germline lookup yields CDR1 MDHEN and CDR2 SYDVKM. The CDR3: CASSLNPGVNTEAFF. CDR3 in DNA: TGTGCCAGCAGTTTAAATCCCGGGGTGAACACTGAAGCTTTCTTT.

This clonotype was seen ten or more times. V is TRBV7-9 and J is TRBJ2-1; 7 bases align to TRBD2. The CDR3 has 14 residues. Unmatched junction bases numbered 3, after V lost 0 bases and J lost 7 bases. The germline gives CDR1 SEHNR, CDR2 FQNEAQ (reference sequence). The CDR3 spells CASSLAFGGNEQFF. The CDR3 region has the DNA TGTGCCAGCAGCTTAGCGTTCGGGGGGAATGAGCAGTTCTTC.

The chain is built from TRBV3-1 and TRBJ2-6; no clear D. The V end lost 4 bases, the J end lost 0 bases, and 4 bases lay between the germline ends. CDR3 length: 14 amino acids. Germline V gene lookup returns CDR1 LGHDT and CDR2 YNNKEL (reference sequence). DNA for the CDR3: TGTGCCAGCAGCCTTCCCTCTGGGGCCAACGTCCTGACTTTC. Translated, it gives CASSLPSGANVLTF.

CDR3 in DNA: TGTGCCAGCACCCCACGGGAGGTAGGGGAGCAGTACTTC. Amino acid sequence: CASTPREVGEQYF. The rearrangement uses TRBV6-2 or TRBV6-3 and TRBJ2-7; 7 bases are a match to TRBD2. The CDR3 extends over 13 amino acids. After removal of 7 bases from V and 7 bases from J, the junction contained 10 bases not matched to a gene. Per the germline V gene, CDR1 is MNHEY and CDR2 is SVGEGT.